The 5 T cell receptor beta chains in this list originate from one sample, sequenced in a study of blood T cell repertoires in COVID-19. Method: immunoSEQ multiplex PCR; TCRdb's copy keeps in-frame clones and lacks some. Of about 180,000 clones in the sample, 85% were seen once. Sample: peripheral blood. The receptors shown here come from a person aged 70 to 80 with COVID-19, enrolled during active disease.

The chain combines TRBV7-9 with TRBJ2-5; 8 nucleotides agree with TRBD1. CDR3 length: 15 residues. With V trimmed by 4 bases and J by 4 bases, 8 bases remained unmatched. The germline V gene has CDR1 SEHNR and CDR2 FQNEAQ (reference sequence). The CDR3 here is CASSSRQGLSETQYF. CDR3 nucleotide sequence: TGTGCCAGCAGCTCTAGACAGGGGCTATCAGAGACCCAGTACTTC.

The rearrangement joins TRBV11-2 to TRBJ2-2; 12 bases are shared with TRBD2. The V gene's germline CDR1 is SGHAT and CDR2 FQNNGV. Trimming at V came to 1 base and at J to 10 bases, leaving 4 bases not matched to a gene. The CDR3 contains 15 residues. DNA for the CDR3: TGTGCCAGCAGCTTAGGGCTAGCGGGAGGGTTGGAGCTGTTTTTT. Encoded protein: CASSLGLAGGLELFF.

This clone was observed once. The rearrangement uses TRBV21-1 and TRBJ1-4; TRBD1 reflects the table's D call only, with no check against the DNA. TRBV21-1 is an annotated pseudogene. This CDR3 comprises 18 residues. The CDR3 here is CASSKRERAQGRDEKLFF. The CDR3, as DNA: TGTGCCAGCAGCAAAAGAGAGAGGGCCCAGGGGAGAGATGAAAAACTGTTTTTT.

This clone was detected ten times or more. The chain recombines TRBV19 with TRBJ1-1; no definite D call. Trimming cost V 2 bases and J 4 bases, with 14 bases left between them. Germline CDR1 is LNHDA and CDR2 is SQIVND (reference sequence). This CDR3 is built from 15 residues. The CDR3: CASSILSRRGTEAFF. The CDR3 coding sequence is TGTGCCAGTAGTATATTGAGTCGCCGGGGCACTGAAGCTTTCTTT.

In nucleotides, the CDR3 is TGTGCCAGCAGTGAAGTGGCCTCCCAGAACATTCAGTACTTC. Its translation is CASSEVASQNIQYF. The chain couples TRBV6-1 to TRBJ2-4; D ambiguous. The length of the CDR3 is 14 residues. V gave up 1 base and J gave up 7 bases, with 11 bases separating them. CDR1 and CDR2 (germline): MNHNS, SASEGT.